This T cell receptor beta chain is from a study of CD8 T cells in ankylosing spondylitis. This clonotype was detected a few times. The antigen is unknown. Using its own MiXCR run on the 5' RACE reads, TCRdb lists one record per CDR3 protein. The table includes 240,000 or so distinct CDR3 sequences, about 10% detected once. Study findings and constraints: Matched synovial fluid from ankylosing spondylitis patients was reported to be enriched for disease-linked clones. Both synovial fluid and blood in reactive arthritis had previously been reported to carry some motif variants. In ankylosing spondylitis blood, a motif of roughly 8 highly homologous TCR beta variants appeared characteristic.

The TCR comes from a male donor with ankylosing spondylitis or in good health (not recorded which). Input material: blood, either unsorted or a sorted T cell fraction (not recorded which).

CDR3 in DNA: TGCGCCAGCAGCTTGGTAGAGGGACAGGTCGGCTACGAGCAGTACTTC. This codes for CASSLVEGQVGYEQYF. V and J are TRBV5-1 and TRBJ2-7, with TRBD1 identical over 8 bases. J lost 3 bases, V lost 0 bases, and 8 bases had no gene match. The CDR3 covers 16 residues. Germline CDR1 reads SGHRS; CDR2 reads YFSETQ.